This T cell receptor (beta chain) was retrieved from a study of PD-1 blockade in classical Hodgkin lymphoma (dated by TCRdb to the early 2020s). With regard to the full study: Nivolumab dosing was 3 mg/kg intravenously every 2 weeks, continuing until either disease progression or unacceptable toxicity. The study used TCR beta sequencing and CyTOF to define a peripheral blood immune signature of response to PD-1 blockade in classical Hodgkin lymphoma. Broader findings and caveats from the paper: Baseline TCR diversity was reported to be lower in newly diagnosed patients than in healthy donors, and even lower in relapsed/refractory patients. Diversity was lower in patients who began nivolumab less than 1 year after ASCT, so these patients were left out of later analyses to avoid confounding by immune reconstitution. Among trial patients, those achieving complete response had baseline diversity similar to that of newly diagnosed patients, while diversity was significantly lower in partial responders and progressors. The study was limited to a single clinical trial cohort, and causes of repertoire differences, possibly disease activity or prior therapy, remained undefined. By C4D1, a significant rise was seen in CD4+ TCR diversity but not in CD8+ TCR diversity (p=0.0027 vs p=0.16), and the rise was most apparent among complete responders (p=0.02).

Including cysteine and phenylalanine, the CDR3 has 15 amino acids. CDR3 DNA only is kept here, 45 bases in frame from base 1. CDR1 SGHVS and CDR2 FQNEAQ were looked up in the germline V gene. Cut back by 3 bases and 5 bases, the V and J ends lie 13 bases apart. A note on this clone: The antigen this receptor binds is unknown. Base qualities were left out, and no much larger clone turns up one base away.

Genomic DNA was isolated using the Qiagen DNeasy kit from unsorted PBMCs as well as from negatively selected CD4+ and CD8+ fractions. Amplification of TCR beta CDR3 regions was done by immunoSEQ multiplex PCR with primers that anneal to V and J segments. Amplification bias was minimized using a synthetic immune receptor repertoire, and residual bias was removed computationally after sequencing. Concerning the study's data processing: Repertoire diversity was quantified as the Shannon entropy index using custom Python scripts. Unsorted, CD4+ and CD8+ repertoires were examined separately, except in combined analyses, for which CD4+ and CD8+ sequences were merged in silico. Clonal expansion was defined as a frequency increase of at least 2-fold after treatment compared with C1D1, and clones undetected at baseline were assigned a pseudocount of 0.5. Singleton clones were defined as clones with 0 or 1 copy at C1D1, and non-singleton clones were defined as clones with 2 or more copies. Clones expanded in unsorted samples were assigned a CD4+, CD8+ or unknown annotation through matching of protein sequences in sorted samples from the same patient. Diversity changes from C1D1 to C4D1 were tested in paired samples using Wilcoxon tests. As stored in TCRdb, this immuneACCESS dataset retains in-frame rearrangements with V and J assigned. A fraction of the clones does not appear; measured against another copy, unresolved V genes explain less than half of the discrepancy, and the remainder lacks a known reason. D and trimming were read from the DNA, whereas the V and J calls and clone size are those reported in that table. The sample data list some 20,000 clones, and just over 85% of these were observed just once. The ten largest clones take up around 13% of the sample.

The label giving this sample's time point can be read as: cycle 2 day 1 (C2D1) of nivolumab. Every trial patient had relapsed following autologous stem cell transplantation, and prior brentuximab vedotin exposure was what differed among cohorts A, B and C. The trial cohort included 45 to 65 patients with relapsed/refractory classical Hodgkin lymphoma, and each patient had a best overall response of complete response, partial response or progressive disease. In the multi-cohort phase II CheckMate 205 trial, trial patients received single-agent nivolumab. Best overall response was determined by an independent review committee according to the 2007 International Working Group response criteria. Trial PBMCs were obtained immediately prior to nivolumab initiation (C1D1) and on therapy at cycle 2 day 1 and cycle 4 day 1. After peripheral blood was drawn into 8 mL Vacutainer Cell Preparation Tubes, PBMCs were isolated by centrifugation and then cryopreserved.

The specimen comprised peripheral blood mononuclear cells (PBMCs), sampled before the second cycle of nivolumab. The sequence was obtained from a human donor with classical Hodgkin lymphoma. The chain is assembled from TRBV7-8 and TRBJ1-4; the D gene is perhaps TRBD1, from 5 matching bases. The bases are TGTGCCAGCAGCTTTTCTACAGGACCCAATGAAAAACTGTTTTTT. This yields the protein CASSFSTGPNEKLFF.